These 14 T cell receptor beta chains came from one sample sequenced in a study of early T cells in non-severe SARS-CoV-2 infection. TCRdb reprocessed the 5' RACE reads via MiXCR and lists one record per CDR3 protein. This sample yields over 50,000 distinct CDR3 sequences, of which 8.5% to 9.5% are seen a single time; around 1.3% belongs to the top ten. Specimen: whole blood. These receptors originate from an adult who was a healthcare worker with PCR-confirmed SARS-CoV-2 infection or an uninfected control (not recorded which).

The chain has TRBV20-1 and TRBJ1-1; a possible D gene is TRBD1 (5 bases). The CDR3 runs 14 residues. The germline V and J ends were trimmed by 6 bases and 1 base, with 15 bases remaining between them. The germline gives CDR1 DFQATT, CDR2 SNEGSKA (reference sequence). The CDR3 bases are TGCAGTGCACCCGACCAGACAGAGAACACTGAAGCTTTCTTT. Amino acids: CSAPDQTENTEAFF.

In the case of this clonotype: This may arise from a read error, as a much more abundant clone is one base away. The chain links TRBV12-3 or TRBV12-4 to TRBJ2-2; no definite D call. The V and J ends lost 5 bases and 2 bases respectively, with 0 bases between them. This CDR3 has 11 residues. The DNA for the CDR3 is TGTGCCAGCAGTAACACCGGGGAGCTGTTTTTT. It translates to CASSNTGELFF.

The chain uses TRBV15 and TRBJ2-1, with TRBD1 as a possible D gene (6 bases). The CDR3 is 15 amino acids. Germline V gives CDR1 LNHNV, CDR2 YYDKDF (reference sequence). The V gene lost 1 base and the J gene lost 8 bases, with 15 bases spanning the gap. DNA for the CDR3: TGTGCCACCAGCAGAGTAGTAGGGGGATGGGATGAGCAGTTCTTC. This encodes CATSRVVGGWDEQFF.

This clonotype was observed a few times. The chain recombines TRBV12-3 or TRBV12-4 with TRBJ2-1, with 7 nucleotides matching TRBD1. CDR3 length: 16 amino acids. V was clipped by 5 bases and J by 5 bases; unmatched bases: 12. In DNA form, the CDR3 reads TGTGCCAGCAGTCCTACCAGGGTAAGGGGGCACAATGAGCAGTTCTTC. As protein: CASSPTRVRGHNEQFF.

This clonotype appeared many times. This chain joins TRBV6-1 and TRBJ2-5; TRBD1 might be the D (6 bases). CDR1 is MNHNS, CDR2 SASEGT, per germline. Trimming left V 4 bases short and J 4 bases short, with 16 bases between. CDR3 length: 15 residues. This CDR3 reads CASSVSGTPGETQYF. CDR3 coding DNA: TGTGCCAGCAGTGTATCCGGGACACCCGGAGAGACCCAGTACTTC.

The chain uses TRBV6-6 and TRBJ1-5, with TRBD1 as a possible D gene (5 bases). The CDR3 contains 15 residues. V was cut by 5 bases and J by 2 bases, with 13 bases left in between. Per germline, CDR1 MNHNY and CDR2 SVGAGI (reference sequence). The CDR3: CASSGQGLRNQPQHF. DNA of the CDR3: TGTGCCAGCAGTGGGCAGGGATTGCGCAATCAGCCCCAGCATTTT.

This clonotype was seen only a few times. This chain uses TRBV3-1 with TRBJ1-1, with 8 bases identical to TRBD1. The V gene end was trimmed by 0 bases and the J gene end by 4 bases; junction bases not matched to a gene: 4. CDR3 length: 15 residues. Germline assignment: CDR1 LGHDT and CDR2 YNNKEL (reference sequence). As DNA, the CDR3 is TGTGCCAGCAGCCAAGATAGGACAGGGCCCACTGAAGCTTTCTTT. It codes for CASSQDRTGPTEAFF.

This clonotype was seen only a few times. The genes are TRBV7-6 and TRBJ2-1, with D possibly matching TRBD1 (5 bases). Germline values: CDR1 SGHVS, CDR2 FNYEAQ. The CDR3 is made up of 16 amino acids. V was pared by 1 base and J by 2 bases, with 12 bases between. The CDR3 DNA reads TGTGCCAGCAGCTTAGGGGCCGCAGGGCCCTACAATGAGCAGTTCTTC. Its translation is CASSLGAAGPYNEQFF.

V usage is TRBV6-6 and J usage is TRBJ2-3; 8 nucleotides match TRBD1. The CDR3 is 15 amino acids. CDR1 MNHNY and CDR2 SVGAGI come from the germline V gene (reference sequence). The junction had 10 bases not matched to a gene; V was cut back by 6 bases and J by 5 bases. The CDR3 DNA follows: TGTGCCAGCAGCTTCTTTGGACAGGGAAAAGATACGCAGTATTTT. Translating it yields CASSFFGQGKDTQYF.

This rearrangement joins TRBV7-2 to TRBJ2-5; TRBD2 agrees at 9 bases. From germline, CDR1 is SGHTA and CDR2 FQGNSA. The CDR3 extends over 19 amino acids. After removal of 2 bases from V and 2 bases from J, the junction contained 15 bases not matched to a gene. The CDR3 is CASSLRLAGTLPLQETQYF. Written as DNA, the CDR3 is TGTGCCAGCAGCTTAAGGCTAGCGGGGACCTTACCTCTTCAAGAGACCCAGTACTTC.

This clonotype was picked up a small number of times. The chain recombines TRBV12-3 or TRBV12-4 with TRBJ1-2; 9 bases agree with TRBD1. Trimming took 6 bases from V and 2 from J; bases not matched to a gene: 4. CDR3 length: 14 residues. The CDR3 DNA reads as TGTGCCAGCAGCCCGGGACAGGGAAACTATGGCTACACCTTC. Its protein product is CASSPGQGNYGYTF.

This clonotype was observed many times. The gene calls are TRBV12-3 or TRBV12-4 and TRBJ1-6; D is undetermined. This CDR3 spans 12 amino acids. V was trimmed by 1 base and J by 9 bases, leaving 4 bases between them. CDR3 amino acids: CASSLGSSPLHF. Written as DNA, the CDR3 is TGTGCCAGCAGTTTAGGAAGTTCACCCCTCCACTTT.

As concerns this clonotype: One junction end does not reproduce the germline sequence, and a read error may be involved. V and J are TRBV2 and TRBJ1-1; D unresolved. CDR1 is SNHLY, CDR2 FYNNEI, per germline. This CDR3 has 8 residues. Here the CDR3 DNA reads TGTGCCAGCAGTGGAAGGGTTTTT. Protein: CASSGRVF.

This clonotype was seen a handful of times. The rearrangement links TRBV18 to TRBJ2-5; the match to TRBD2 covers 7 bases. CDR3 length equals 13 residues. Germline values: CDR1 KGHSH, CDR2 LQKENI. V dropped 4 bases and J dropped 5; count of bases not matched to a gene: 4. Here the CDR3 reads CASSLTGGETQYF. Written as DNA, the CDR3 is TGTGCCAGCTCACTCACCGGGGGGGAGACCCAGTACTTC.